One TCR beta chain is described in this entry. V dropped 4 bases and J dropped 0 bases, with 13 bases sitting between them. The germline CDR1 and CDR2 sequences are SGHNT and YYREEE (reference sequence). The CDR3 is made up of 16 amino acids. The data are from a study of blood T cell repertoires in COVID-19. Measured with immunoSEQ multiplex PCR; TCRdb has only the in-frame clones, and not every one. The data show 300,000 to 500,000 clones, over 75% seen once. The sample consisted of PBMCs or T cells enriched from blood (not recorded which). This sequence was found in a woman between 35 and 50 years old with acute COVID-19. The V and J genes are TRBV5-4 and TRBJ2-2, with D unclear. The CDR3 sequence is CASSVTLAPNTGELFF. As DNA, the CDR3 is TGTGCCAGCAGCGTGACACTCGCACCGAACACCGGGGAGCTGTTTTTT.